Reported below is one T cell receptor (beta chain). At least ten counts were recorded for this clonotype. It lacks a known antigen. No clone much larger than this one lies a single base away; base qualities are absent. The TCR beta CDR3 regions were amplified from RNA transcripts. A first-round RT-PCR of the TCR CDR3 used the HTBI primer set with the Qiagen OneStep RT-PCR kit. Libraries were constructed in a second round of multiplex PCR, after which size selection and purification were performed. Libraries were sequenced paired-end with 100 bp reads on an Illumina HiSeq2000. The original methods were these. SOAPnuke was used to process the raw data, with reads discarded if the reads contained adapters or uncalled bases, had a mean Phred below 15, or lacked an exact constant-primer or identifier match. COPE v1.2.5 was used to merge the high-quality paired reads, and each unique nucleotide sequence was defined as a clonotype. MiTCR v1.1 was used to align clonotypes to the IMGT TRBV, TRBD and TRBJ reference segments. The analysis included only V-J combinations with a frequency above 0.0001, which together covered roughly 99% of the repertoires. A TCS score was defined as the ratio of F50 (clonal expansion) to E x V (chaos), with BLOSUM62-based TCRdist applied between CDR3 peptides within each V-J. Welch's t-statistics and random forest reduced roughly 540 V-J features to some 14, which were used in a naive Bayes classifier (R e1071). TCRdb reprocessed the public reads (quality trimming at Q25 with fastp, clone calling with MiXCR) and kept in-frame beta chains. Identical CDR3 proteins give one entry, which carries the most common genes and DNA. It is TCRdb's table, rather than the study itself, that gives the V and J calls and clone size. For this sample there are around 260,000 distinct CDR3 sequences; around 25% appear just once. Approximately 30% of the sample is in the top ten clones.

This sample is drawn from a study of T cells in Graves' hyperthyroidism and ophthalmopathy (dated by TCRdb to between 2018 and 2021). Regarding the research as a whole: Peripheral blood samples were taken at initial diagnosis, before any treatment was given. TCR V-J signatures able to tell the groups apart were searched for in a discovery cohort of around 95 patients, of whom roughly 42 had Graves' ophthalmopathy and about 60 had stable Graves' hyperthyroidism. Prospective prediction of ophthalmopathy was tested in an independent validation cohort of approximately 19 hyperthyroidism patients and around 16 patients who later progressed to ophthalmopathy. The 85 to 100 discovery patients were randomly split 7:3 into training and test sets. Thyroid tissue and blood T-cell repertoires from over 5 Graves' hyperthyroidism patients were also compared in the study. After sampling, hyperthyroidism patients received methimazole starting at 30 mg daily, and ophthalmopathy patients received high-dose intravenous methylprednisolone. TCR Vbeta CDR3 sequencing of approximately 140 peripheral blood samples (43 ophthalmopathy, about 74 hyperthyroidism and approximately 17 progressor patients) is reported in the paper. Results and caveats for the whole study, not just this receptor: In validation, the model predicted progression to ophthalmopathy with approximately 70% sensitivity and about 73% specificity, a median of about six months before onset. In cross-validation, a model built on a 13 V-J signature told ophthalmopathy apart from stable hyperthyroidism with approximately 90% sensitivity and around 81% specificity, and in testing the same model reached 80%/75%. Sample size was not statistically predetermined, and investigators were not blinded to group allocation. Most expanded thyroid clonotypes (frequency above 0.001) were also found in blood, which suggests that blood repertoires may mirror thyroid immune responses.

The CDR3 runs 12 amino acids, cysteine and phenylalanine included. Only CDR3 DNA remains: 36 bases, in frame from the first base. The germline ends are 11 bases apart after V is trimmed by 4 bases and J by 4 bases. As encoded in the germline V gene (reference sequence), CDR1 is DFQATT while CDR2 is SNEGSKA. The hyperthyroidism patients were between 18 and 65 years old and newly diagnosed, with a disease duration of less than 2 months. The study excluded patients with uncontrolled infections, other autoimmune diseases, pregnancy or lactation. Diagnoses were established on the basis of clinical symptoms, serum thyroxine and TRAb, thyroid ultrasound, and orbital computed tomography. For progressor patients, blood was drawn at the first diagnosis of hyperthyroidism, before any ophthalmopathy symptoms had appeared. PBMCs were separated from under 12 ml of fresh peripheral blood using Ficoll-Paque density gradient centrifugation. Progressor patients were defined as those initially diagnosed with Graves' hyperthyroidism in whom ophthalmopathy developed during follow-up. Total RNA was extracted with Trizol reagent, and quality was checked on an Agilent 2100 Bioanalyzer.

This clonotype was sampled from a man between 35 and 55 years old with Graves' hyperthyroidism that later progressed to Graves' ophthalmopathy. Sequenced: blood. The rearrangement joined TRBV20-1 to TRBJ2-7; TRBD2 might be the D gene, on 7 matching bases. At the DNA level, the sequence is TGCAGTGCTAATGGGAGGGGGTACGAGCAGTACTTC. It encodes CSANGRGYEQYF.